The rows below give T cell receptor beta chains drawn from one sample of a study of shared clonotypes between healthy human individuals. Measured with immunoSEQ multiplex PCR; TCRdb has only the in-frame clones, and not every one. The sample lists over 1.4 million clones; 96% were seen once. The sample taken for sequencing was naive CD4+ T cells sorted from blood. These receptors were obtained from a man aged 25-45 years in good health. CDR3s include the opening cysteine and the closing phenylalanine or tryptophan. D genes are given only for firm matches. Expanded clones are given a class, and other clones once, few, many or no size at all.

cdr3_aa,cdr3_nt,v_call,cdr3_length,clone_size,d_call,j_call
CASSEASASLGTEAFF,TGTGCCAGCAGTGAAGCGTCGGCTTCTCTGGGCACTGAAGCTTTCTTT,TRBV6-1,16,NA,NA,TRBJ1-1
CASSPSGAGDEQYF,TGTGCCAGCAGTCCCTCTGGGGCAGGGGACGAGCAGTACTTC,TRBV28,14,NA,NA,TRBJ2-7
CASSTYGRDTDTQYF,TGTGCCAGCAGCACCTACGGGCGGGACACAGATACGCAGTATTTT,TRBV7-2,15,NA,NA,TRBJ2-3
CASSLDLSGANVLTF,TGTGCCAGCAGCTTGGACCTTTCTGGGGCCAACGTCCTGACTTTC,TRBV5-4,15,once,NA,TRBJ2-6
CASSPGLAGDYEQYF,TGTGCCAGCAGCCCAGGACTAGCGGGAGATTACGAGCAGTACTTC,TRBV6-5,15,NA,TRBD2,TRBJ2-7
CASSRTSAYEQYF,TGTGCCAGCAGTCGGACCTCCGCTTACGAGCAGTACTTC,TRBV7-2,13,NA,NA,TRBJ2-7
CAITSRENYGYTF,TGTGCCATCACCTCTCGAGAGAACTATGGCTACACCTTC,TRBV10-3,13,NA,NA,TRBJ1-2
CASSQDRTDTQYF,TGTGCCAGCAGCCAGGACAGGACAGATACGCAGTATTTT,TRBV7-7,13,NA,TRBD1,TRBJ2-3
CASSLLGPRTVQSSYNEQFF,TGCGCCAGCAGCTTGCTGGGACCGCGAACGGTTCAAAGCTCCTACAATGAGCAGTTCTTC,TRBV5-1,20,NA,NA,TRBJ2-1
CSVEVSGTDTQYF,TGCAGCGTTGAGGTTAGCGGCACAGATACGCAGTATTTT,TRBV29-1,13,NA,NA,TRBJ2-3
CASGFAERVGETQYF,TGTGCCAGCGGTTTCGCTGAGCGGGTGGGGGAGACCCAGTACTTC,TRBV27,15,NA,NA,TRBJ2-5
CASSLVPSGSNTGELFF,TGTGCCAGCAGCTTGGTTCCTAGCGGCTCGAACACCGGGGAGCTGTTTTTT,TRBV5-5,17,NA,TRBD2,TRBJ2-2
CASSAQGYEQYF,TGTGCCAGCAGCGCACAGGGCTACGAGCAGTACTTC,TRBV2,12,NA,NA,TRBJ2-7
CASSSTAGVSNQPQHF,TGTGCCAGCAGCTCCACCGCTGGGGTTAGCAATCAGCCCCAGCATTTT,TRBV7-2,16,NA,NA,TRBJ1-5
CASSGRGTDTQYF,TGTGCCAGTAGCGGGAGGGGGACAGATACGCAGTATTTT,TRBV6-5,13,NA,TRBD2,TRBJ2-3
CASSPRAVAPTYEQYF,TGTGCCAGCAGCCCACGTGCGGTTGCGCCGACCTACGAGCAGTACTTC,TRBV9,16,NA,NA,TRBJ2-7
CASSPRSSYEQYF,TGTGCCAGCAGCCCCAGGTCGAGCTACGAGCAGTACTTC,TRBV7-6,13,NA,NA,TRBJ2-7
CASNPPGGTGNQPQHF,TGTGCCAGTAATCCCCCCGGGGGGACAGGAAATCAGCCCCAGCATTTT,TRBV19,16,NA,TRBD1,TRBJ1-5
CAIRSQGLPDTQYF,TGTGCCATCAGGTCACAGGGGCTTCCAGATACGCAGTATTTT,TRBV10-3,14,NA,TRBD1,TRBJ2-3
CAISGTGGGKSDTQYF,TGTGCCATCAGTGGGACAGGCGGAGGAAAATCCGATACGCAGTATTTT,TRBV10-3,16,NA,TRBD1,TRBJ2-3
CASSPRMGQTGNTIYF,TGTGCCAGCAGTCCCCGTATGGGGCAGACTGGAAACACCATATATTTT,TRBV27,16,NA,NA,TRBJ1-3
CASRPQGIGEKLFF,TGTGCCAGCAGACCACAGGGAATCGGTGAAAAACTGTTTTTT,TRBV28,14,NA,NA,TRBJ1-4
CASSPRTDTYGYTF,TGTGCCAGCAGTCCCCGGACAGACACCTATGGCTACACCTTC,TRBV28,14,NA,NA,TRBJ1-2
CSVVGPFGGYTF,TGCAGCGTTGTAGGCCCCTTTGGCGGCTACACCTTC,TRBV29-1,12,NA,NA,TRBJ1-2
CATNPWAAGGLETQYF,TGTGCCACCAACCCTTGGGCGGCGGGAGGGCTAGAGACCCAGTACTTC,TRBV15,16,NA,TRBD2,TRBJ2-5
CASSQVGVGAGGRLNEQFF,TGCGCCAGCAGCCAAGTCGGAGTTGGGGCGGGAGGGCGTCTGAATGAGCAGTTCTTC,TRBV4-3,19,NA,TRBD2,TRBJ2-1
CASSFLGQGSWEQFF,TGTGCCAGCAGCTTTCTCGGACAGGGATCCTGGGAGCAGTTCTTC,TRBV7-2,15,NA,TRBD1,TRBJ2-1
CASSEIAGRVGELFF,TGTGCCAGCAGTGAGATAGCGGGTAGAGTCGGGGAGCTGTTTTTT,TRBV2,15,NA,TRBD2,TRBJ2-2
CASSPLSGGQETQYF,TGTGCCAGCTCACCATTGAGCGGAGGGCAAGAGACCCAGTACTTC,TRBV18,15,NA,NA,TRBJ2-5
CASSSGGQVRITEAFF,TGTGCCAGCAGCTCGGGGGGACAGGTTCGAATCACTGAAGCTTTCTTT,TRBV5-4,16,NA,TRBD1,TRBJ1-1
CASSETGMNTEAFF,TGTGCCAGCAGTGAGACCGGGATGAACACTGAAGCTTTCTTT,TRBV28,14,once,NA,TRBJ1-1
CASSLEEINTGELFF,TGCGCCAGCAGCTTGGAAGAGATTAACACCGGGGAGCTGTTTTTT,TRBV5-1,15,NA,NA,TRBJ2-2
CAWGSSGANVLTF,TGTGCCTGGGGTAGCTCTGGGGCCAACGTCCTGACTTTC,TRBV30,13,NA,NA,TRBJ2-6
CASSRLAINTGELFF,TGTGCCAGCAGTCGACTAGCGATTAACACCGGGGAGCTGTTTTTT,TRBV27,15,NA,TRBD2,TRBJ2-2
CASSLVGTGGFETQYF,TGTGCCAGCAGCCTTGTGGGGACAGGGGGTTTCGAGACCCAGTACTTC,TRBV7-9,16,NA,TRBD1,TRBJ2-5
CASSQSRGQASTEAFF,TGCGCCAGCAGTCAATCGAGGGGACAGGCAAGCACTGAAGCTTTCTTT,TRBV23-1,16,NA,TRBD1,TRBJ1-1
CASSELGTIEQFF,TGTGCCAGCAGTGAATTGGGAACAATTGAGCAGTTCTTC,TRBV25-1,13,NA,NA,TRBJ2-1
CASSSQGRQETQYF,TGTGCCAGCAGTTCACAGGGCCGACAAGAGACCCAGTACTTC,TRBV28,14,NA,NA,TRBJ2-5
CASSPRTGSAGGEQYF,TGTGCCAGCTCTCCTAGAACGGGCTCAGCGGGTGGGGAGCAGTACTTC,TRBV14,16,NA,NA,TRBJ2-7
CASSLPGVFYGYTF,TGTGCCAGCAGTTTACCGGGAGTCTTCTATGGCTACACCTTC,TRBV28,14,NA,NA,TRBJ1-2